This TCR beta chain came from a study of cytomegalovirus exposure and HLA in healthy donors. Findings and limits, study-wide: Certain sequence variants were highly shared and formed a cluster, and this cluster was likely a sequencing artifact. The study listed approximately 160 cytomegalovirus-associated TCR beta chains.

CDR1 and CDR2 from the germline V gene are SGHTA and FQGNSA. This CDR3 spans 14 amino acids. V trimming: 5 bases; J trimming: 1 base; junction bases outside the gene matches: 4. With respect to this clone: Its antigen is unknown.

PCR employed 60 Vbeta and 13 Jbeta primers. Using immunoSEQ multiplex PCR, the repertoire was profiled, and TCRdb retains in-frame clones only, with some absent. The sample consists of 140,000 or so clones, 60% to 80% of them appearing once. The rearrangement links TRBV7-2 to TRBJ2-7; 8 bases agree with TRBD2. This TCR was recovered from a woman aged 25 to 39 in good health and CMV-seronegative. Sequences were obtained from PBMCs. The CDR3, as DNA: TGTGCCAGCAGCCGAAGCGGGAGTTCCTACGAGCAGTACTTC. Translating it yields CASSRSGSSYEQYF. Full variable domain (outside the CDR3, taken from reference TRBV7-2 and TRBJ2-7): GAGVSQSPSNKVTEKGKDVELRCDPISGHTALYWYRQSLGQGLEFLIYFQGNSAPDKSGLPSDRFSAERTGGSVSTLTIQRTQQEDSAVYLCASSRSGSSYEQYFGPGTRLTVT.